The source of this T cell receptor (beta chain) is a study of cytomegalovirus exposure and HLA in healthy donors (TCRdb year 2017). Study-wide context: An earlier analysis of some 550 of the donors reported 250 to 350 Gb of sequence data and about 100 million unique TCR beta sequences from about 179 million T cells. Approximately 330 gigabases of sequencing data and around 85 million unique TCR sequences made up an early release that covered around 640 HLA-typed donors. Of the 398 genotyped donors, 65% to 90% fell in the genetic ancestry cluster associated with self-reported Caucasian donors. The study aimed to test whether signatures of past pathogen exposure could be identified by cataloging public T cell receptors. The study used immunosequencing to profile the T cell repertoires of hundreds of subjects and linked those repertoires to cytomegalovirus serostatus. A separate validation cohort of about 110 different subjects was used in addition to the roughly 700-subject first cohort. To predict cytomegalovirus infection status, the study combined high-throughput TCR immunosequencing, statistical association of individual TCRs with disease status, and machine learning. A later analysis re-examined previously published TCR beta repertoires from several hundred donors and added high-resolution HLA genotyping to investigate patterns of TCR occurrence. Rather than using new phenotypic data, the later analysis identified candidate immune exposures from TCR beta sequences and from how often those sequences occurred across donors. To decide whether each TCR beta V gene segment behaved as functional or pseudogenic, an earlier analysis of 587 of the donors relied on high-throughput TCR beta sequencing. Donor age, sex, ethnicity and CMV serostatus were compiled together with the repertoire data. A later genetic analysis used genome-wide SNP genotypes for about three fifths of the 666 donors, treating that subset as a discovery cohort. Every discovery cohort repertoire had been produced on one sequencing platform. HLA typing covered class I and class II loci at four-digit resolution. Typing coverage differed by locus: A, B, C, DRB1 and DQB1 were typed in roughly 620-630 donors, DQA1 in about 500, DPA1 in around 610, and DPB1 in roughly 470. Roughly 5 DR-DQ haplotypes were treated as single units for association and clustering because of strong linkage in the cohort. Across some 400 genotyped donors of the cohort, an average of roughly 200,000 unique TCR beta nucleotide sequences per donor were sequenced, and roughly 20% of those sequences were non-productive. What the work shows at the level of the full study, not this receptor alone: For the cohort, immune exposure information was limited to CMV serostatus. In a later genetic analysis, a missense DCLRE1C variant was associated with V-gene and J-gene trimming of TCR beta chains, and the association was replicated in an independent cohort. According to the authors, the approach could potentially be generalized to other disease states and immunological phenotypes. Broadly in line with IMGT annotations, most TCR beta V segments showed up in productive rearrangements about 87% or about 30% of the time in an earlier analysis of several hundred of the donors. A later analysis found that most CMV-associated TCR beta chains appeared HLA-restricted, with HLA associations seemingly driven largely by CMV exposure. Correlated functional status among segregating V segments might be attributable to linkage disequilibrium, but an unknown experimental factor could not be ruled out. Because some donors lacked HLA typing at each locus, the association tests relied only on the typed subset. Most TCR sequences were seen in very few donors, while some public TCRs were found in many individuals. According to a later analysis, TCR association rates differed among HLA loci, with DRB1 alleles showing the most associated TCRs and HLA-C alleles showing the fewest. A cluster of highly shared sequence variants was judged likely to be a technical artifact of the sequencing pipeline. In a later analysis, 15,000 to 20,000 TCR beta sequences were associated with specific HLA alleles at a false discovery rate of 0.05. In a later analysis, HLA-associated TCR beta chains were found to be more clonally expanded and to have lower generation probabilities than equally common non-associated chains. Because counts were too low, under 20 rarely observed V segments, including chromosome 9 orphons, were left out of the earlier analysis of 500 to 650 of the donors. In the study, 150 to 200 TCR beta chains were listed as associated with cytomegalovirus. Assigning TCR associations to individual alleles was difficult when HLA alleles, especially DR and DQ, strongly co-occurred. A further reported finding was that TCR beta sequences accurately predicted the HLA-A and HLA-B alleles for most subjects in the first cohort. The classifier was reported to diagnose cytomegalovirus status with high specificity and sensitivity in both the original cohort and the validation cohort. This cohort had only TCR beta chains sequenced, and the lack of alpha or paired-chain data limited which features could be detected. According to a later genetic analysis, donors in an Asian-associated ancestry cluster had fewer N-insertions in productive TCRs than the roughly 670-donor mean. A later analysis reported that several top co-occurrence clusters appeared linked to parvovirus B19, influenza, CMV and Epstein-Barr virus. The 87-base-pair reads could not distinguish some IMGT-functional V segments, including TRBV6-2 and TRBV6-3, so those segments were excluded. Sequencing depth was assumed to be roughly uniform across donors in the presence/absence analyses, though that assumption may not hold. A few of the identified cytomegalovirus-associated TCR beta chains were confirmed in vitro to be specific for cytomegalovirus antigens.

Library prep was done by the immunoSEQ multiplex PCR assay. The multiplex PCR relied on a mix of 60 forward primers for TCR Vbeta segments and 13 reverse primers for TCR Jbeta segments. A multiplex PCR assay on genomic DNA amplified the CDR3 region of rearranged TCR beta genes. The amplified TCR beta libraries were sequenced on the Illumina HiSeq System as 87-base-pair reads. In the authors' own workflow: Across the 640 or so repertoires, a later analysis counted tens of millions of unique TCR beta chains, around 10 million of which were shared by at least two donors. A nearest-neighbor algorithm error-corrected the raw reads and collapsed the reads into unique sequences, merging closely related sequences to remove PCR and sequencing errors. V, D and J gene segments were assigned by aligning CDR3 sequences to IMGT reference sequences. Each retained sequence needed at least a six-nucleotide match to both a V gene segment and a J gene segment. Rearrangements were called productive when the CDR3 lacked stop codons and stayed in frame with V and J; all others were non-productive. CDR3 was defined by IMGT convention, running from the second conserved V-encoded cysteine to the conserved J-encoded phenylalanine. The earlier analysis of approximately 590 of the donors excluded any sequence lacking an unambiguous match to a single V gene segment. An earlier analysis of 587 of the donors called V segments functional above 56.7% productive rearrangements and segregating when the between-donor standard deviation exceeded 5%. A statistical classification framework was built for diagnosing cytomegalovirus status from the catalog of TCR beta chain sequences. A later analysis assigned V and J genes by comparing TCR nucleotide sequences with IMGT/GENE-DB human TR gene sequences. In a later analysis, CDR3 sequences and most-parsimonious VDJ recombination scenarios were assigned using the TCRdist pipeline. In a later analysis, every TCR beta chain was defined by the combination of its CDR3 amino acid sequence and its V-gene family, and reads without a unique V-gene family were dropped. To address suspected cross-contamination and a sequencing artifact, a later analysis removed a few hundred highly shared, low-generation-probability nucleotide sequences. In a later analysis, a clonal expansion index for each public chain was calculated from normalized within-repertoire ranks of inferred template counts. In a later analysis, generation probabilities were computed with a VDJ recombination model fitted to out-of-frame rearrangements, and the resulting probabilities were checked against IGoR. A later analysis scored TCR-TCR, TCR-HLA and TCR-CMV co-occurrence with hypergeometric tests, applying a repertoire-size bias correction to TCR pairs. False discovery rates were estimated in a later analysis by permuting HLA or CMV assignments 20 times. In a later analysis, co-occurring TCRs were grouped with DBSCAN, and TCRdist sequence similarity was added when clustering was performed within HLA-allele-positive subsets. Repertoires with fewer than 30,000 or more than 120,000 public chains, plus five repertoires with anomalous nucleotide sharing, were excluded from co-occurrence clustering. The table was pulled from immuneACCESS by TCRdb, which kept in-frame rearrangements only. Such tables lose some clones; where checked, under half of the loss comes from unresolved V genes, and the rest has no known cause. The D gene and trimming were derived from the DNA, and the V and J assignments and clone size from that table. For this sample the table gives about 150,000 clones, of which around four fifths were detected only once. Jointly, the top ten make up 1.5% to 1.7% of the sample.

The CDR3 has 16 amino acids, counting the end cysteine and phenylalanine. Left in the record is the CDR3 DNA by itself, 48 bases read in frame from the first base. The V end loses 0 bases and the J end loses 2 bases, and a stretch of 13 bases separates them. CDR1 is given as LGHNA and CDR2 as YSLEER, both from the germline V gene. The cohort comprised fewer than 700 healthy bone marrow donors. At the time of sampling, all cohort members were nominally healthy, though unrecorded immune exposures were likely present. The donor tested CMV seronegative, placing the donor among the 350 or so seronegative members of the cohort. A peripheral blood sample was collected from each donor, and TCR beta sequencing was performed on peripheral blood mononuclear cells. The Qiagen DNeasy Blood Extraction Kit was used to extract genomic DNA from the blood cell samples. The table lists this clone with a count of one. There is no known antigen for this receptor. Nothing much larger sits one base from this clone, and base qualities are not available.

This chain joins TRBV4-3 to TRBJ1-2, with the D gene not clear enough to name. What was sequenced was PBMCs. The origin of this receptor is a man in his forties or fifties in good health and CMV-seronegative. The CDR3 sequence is CASSQDGEELNYGYTF. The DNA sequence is TGCGCCAGCAGCCAAGATGGGGAGGAGCTGAACTATGGCTACACCTTC.